This entry lists 9 T cell receptor beta chains sequenced from one sample in a study of CD8 T cells in Susac syndrome. Roughly 0.45 to 1 ug RNA was reverse transcribed with random hexamers. TCRdb redid the calling of the immunoSEQ multiplex PCR reads with MiXCR, one entry per CDR3 protein. The sample has under 200,000 distinct CDR3 sequences; around nine tenths are singletons. Sequencing was performed on CD4+ T cells from PBMCs. These receptors all stem from a human donor with Susac syndrome.

The chain carries TRBV20-1 and TRBJ1-1; D not certain. The CDR3 has 17 amino acids. V lost 3 bases to trimming and J lost 2 bases, with 22 bases between them. Per the germline V gene, CDR1 is DFQATT and CDR2 is SNEGSKA (reference sequence). The CDR3 coding sequence is TGCAGTGCTAGCGTTCCCAGGCCTGGCGTTAAAAACACTGAAGCTTTCTTT. Residues: CSASVPRPGVKNTEAFF.

This chain links TRBV28 with TRBJ2-2; unclear D gene. CDR3 length: 13 residues. Between the trimmed V and J ends, which lost 9 bases and 6 bases, there was a span of 14 bases. Germline assignment: CDR1 MDHEN and CDR2 SYDVKM. The CDR3 region is CASTAPGSGELFF. CDR3 DNA: TGTGCCAGTACCGCTCCAGGTTCCGGGGAGCTGTTTTTT.

The rearrangement joins TRBV11-2 to TRBJ1-1; possible D gene TRBD1, 5 bases. The CDR3 is 13 amino acids. CDR1 and CDR2 (germline): SGHAT, FQNNGV. Between the trimmed V and J ends, which lost 5 bases and 3 bases, there was a span of 10 bases. Written as DNA, the CDR3 is TGTGCCAGCAGCATGGACACCTACACTGAAGCTTTCTTT. It encodes CASSMDTYTEAFF. The variable domain in full, completed from reference TRBV11-2 and TRBJ1-1, reads EAGVAQSPRYKIIEKRQSVAFWCNPISGHATLYWYQQILGQGPKLLIQFQNNGVVDDSQLPKDRFSAERLKGVDSTLKIQPAKLEDSAVYLCASSMDTYTEAFFGQGTRLTVV.

V gene TRBV20-1 combines with J gene TRBJ2-3, with TRBD2 as a possible D gene (5 bases). The germline CDR1 and CDR2 sequences are DFQATT and SNEGSKA (reference sequence). The ends were cut back, 1 base at V and 6 bases at J, with 11 bases in the middle. The CDR3 totals 13 residues. DNA of the CDR3: TGCAGTGCTAGAGGAGGGCAGGCGGATACGCAGTATTTT. Translated, it gives CSARGGQADTQYF.

The genes are TRBV19 and TRBJ2-1, with D perhaps TRBD2 (7 bases). Looked up from germline, CDR1 is LNHDA and CDR2 is SQIVND (reference sequence). The CDR3 consists of 16 residues. Trimming cost V 1 base and J 2 bases, with 12 bases left between them. CDR3 bases: TGTGCCAGTAGTATAGGTGGCGGGGGCCCCTACAATGAGCAGTTCTTC. Encoded protein: CASSIGGGGPYNEQFF. Full variable domain (outside the CDR3, taken from reference TRBV19 and TRBJ2-1): DGGITQSPKYLFRKEGQNVTLSCEQNLNHDAMYWYRQDPGQGLRLIYYSQIVNDFQKGDIAEGYSVSREKKESFPLTVTSAQKNPTAFYLCASSIGGGGPYNEQFFGPGTRLTVL.

The CDR3 nucleotides read TGCAGTGCTAGAGATCGAGCATTAGCCAAAAACATTCAGTACTTC. Translating gives CSARDRALAKNIQYF. The V gene is TRBV20-1, the J gene TRBJ2-4; D gene uncertain. This CDR3 is built from 15 residues. The germline CDR1 and CDR2 sequences are DFQATT and SNEGSKA (reference sequence). V was pared by 0 bases and J by 0 bases, with 9 bases between.

The rearrangement uses TRBV5-1 and TRBJ2-7; D might be TRBD1 (5 bases). CDR1 and CDR2 (germline): SGHRS, YFSETQ. The CDR3 contains 13 residues. Between the trimmed V and J ends, which lost 4 bases and 1 base, there was a span of 9 bases. The CDR3 DNA follows: TGCGCCAGCAGCAGTAGACAGTCCTACGAGCAGTACTTC. It translates to CASSSRQSYEQYF.

CDR3 in amino acids: CASSYSSASGSTYEQYF. The CDR3 DNA reads as TGTGCCAGCAGTTACTCGAGTGCTAGCGGGAGTACCTACGAGCAGTACTTC. The rearrangement uses TRBV6-5 and TRBJ2-7; 10 bases line up with TRBD2. Germline V gene sequence: CDR1 MNHEY, CDR2 SVGAGI. Germline trimming cut 0 bases from V and 2 bases from J; bases unmatched to any gene: 7. This CDR3 comprises 17 residues.

The rearrangement links TRBV30 to TRBJ2-7, with D perhaps TRBD2 (6 bases). Trimming took 3 bases from V and 5 from J, leaving 23 bases between them. Per germline, CDR1 GTSNPN and CDR2 SVGIG (reference sequence). This CDR3 region has 16 residues. The CDR3 coding sequence is TGTGCCTGGAGCAGGGATCGGGACTCTTGGTCACACGAGCAGTACTTC. Protein sequence: CAWSRDRDSWSHEQYF.